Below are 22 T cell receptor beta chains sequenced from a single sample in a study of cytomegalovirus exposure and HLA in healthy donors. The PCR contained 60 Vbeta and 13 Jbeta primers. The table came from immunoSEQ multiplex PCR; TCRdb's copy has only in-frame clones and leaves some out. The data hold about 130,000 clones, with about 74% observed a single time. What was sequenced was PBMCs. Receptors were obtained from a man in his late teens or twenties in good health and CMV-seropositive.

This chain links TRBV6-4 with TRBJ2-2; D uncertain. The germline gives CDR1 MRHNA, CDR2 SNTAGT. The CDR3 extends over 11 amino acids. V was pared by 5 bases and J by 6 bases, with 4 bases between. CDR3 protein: CASSQAGELFF. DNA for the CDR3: TGTGCCAGCAGTCAGGCCGGGGAGCTGTTTTTT.

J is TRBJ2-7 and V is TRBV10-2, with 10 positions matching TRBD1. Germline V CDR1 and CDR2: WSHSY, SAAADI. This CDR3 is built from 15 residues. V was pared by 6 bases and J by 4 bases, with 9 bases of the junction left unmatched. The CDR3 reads CASSPRGQGDYEQYF. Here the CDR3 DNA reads TGCGCCAGCAGCCCACGAGGACAGGGGGATTACGAGCAGTACTTC.

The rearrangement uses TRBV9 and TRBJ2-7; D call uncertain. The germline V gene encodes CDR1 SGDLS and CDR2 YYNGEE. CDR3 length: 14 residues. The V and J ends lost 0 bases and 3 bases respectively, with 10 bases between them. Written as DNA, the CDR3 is TGTGCCAGCAGCGTAGACGGTCGAGACTACGAGCAGTACTTC. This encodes CASSVDGRDYEQYF.

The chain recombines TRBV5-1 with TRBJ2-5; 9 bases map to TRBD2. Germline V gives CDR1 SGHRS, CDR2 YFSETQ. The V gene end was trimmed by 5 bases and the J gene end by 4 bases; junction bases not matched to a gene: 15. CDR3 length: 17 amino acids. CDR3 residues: CASSFGAGGASTETQYF. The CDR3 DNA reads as TGCGCCAGCAGTTTTGGTGCGGGGGGGGCCTCAACAGAGACCCAGTACTTC.

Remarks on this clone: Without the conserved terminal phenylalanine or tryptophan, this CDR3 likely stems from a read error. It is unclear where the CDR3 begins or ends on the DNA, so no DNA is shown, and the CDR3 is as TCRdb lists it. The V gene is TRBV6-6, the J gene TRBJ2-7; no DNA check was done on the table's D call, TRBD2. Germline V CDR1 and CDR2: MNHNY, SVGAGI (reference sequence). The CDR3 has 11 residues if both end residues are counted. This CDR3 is CASSYSGLIFS.

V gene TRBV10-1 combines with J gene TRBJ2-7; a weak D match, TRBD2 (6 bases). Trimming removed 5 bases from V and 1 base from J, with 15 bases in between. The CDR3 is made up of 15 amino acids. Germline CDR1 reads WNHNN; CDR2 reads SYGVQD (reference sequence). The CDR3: CASSPVGGGSYEQYF. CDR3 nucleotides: TGCGCCAGCAGTCCGGTCGGGGGAGGATCCTACGAGCAGTACTTC.

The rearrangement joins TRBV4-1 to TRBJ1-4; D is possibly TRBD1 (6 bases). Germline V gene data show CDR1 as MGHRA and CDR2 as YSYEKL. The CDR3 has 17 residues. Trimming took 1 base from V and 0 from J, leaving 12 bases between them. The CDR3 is CASSQVGAASTNEKLFF. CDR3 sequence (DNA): TGCGCCAGCAGCCAAGTGGGGGCAGCGTCAACTAATGAAAAACTGTTTTTT.

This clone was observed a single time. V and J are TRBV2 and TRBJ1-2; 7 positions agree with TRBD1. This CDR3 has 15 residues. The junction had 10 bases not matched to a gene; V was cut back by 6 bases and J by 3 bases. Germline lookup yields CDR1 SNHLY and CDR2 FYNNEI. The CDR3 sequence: CASSLTAGGDYGYTF. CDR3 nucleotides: TGTGCCAGCAGCCTTACCGCAGGGGGTGACTATGGCTACACCTTC. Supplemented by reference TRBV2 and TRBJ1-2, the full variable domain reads EPEVTQTPSHQVTQMGQEVILRCVPISNHLYFYWYRQILGQKVEFLVSFYNNEISEKSEIFDDQFSVERPDGSNFTLKIRSTKLEDSAMYFCASSLTAGGDYGYTFGSGTRLTVV.

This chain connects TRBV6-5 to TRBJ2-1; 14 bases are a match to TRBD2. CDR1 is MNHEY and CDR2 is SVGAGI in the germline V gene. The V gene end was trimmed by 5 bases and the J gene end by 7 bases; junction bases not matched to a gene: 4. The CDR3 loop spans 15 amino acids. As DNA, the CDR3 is TGTGCCAGCAGTCCTTGGACTAGCGGGAGGAATGAGCAGTTCTTC. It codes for CASSPWTSGRNEQFF.

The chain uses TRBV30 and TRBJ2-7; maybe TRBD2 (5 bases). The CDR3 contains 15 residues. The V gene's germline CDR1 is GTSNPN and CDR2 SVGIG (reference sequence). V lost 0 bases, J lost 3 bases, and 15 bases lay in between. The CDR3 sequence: CAWSVRRLPVYEQYF. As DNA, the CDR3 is TGTGCCTGGAGTGTACGGAGGCTTCCAGTCTACGAGCAGTACTTC.

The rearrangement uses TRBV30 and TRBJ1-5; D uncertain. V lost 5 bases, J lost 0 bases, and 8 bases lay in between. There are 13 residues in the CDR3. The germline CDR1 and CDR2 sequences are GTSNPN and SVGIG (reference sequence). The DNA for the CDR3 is TGTGCCTGGGCTGAGGATAGCAATCAGCCCCAGCATTTT. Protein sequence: CAWAEDSNQPQHF.

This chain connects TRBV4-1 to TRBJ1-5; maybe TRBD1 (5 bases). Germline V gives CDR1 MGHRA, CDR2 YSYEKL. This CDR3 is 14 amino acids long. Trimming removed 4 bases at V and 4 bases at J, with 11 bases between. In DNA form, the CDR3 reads TGCGCCAGCAGCCTAGGGGTCTCAAATCAGCCCCAGCATTTT. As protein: CASSLGVSNQPQHF.

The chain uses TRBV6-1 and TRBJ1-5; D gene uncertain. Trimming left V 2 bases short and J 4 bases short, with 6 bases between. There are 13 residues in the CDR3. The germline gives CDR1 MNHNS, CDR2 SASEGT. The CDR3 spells CASSESYNQPQHF. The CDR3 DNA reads TGTGCCAGCAGTGAAAGCTATAATCAGCCCCAGCATTTT.

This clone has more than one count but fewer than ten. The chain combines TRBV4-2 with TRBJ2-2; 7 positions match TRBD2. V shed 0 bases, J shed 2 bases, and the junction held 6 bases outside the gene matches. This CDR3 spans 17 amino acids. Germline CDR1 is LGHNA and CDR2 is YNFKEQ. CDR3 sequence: CASSQDQGGSNTGELFF. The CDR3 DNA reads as TGTGCCAGCAGCCAAGATCAGGGCGGGAGTAACACCGGGGAGCTGTTTTTT.

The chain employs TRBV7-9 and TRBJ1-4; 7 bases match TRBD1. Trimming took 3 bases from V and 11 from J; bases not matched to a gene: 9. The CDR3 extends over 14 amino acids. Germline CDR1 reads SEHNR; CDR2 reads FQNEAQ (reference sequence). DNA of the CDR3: TGTGCCAGCAGCTTTGGACAGGCAGGAGGCAAACTGTTTTTT. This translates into CASSFGQAGGKLFF.

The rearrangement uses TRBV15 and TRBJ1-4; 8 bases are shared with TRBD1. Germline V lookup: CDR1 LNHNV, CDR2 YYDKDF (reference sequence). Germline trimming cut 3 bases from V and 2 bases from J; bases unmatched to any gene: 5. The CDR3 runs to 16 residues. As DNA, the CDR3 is TGTGCCACCAGCAGGCTCCCAGGGGGCACTAATGAAAAACTGTTTTTT. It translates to CATSRLPGGTNEKLFF.

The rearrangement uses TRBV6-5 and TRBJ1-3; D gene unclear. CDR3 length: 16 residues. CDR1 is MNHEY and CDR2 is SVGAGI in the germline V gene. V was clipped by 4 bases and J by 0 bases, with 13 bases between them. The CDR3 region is CASSFFLPFSGNTIYF. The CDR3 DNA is TGTGCCAGCAGTTTCTTCCTCCCTTTCTCTGGAAACACCATATATTTT.

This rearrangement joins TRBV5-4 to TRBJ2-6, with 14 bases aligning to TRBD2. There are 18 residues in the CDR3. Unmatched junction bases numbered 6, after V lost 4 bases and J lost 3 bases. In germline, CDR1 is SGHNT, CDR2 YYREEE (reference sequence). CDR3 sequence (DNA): TGTGCCAGCAGCAATGGACTAGCGGGGGGAAGTGGGGCCAACGTCCTGACTTTC. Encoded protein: CASSNGLAGGSGANVLTF.

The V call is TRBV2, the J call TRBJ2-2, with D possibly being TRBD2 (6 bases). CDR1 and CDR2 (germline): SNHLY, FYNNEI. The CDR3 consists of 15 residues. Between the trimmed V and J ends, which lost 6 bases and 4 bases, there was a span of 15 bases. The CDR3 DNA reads TGTGCCAGCAGGGGGGGACTTTTCCCCACCGGGGAGCTGTTTTTT. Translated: CASRGGLFPTGELFF.

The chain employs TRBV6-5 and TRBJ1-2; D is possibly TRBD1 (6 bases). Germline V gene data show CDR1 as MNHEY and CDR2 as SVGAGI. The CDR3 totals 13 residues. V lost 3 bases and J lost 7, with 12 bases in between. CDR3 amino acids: CASSYTGLAGYTF. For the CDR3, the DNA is TGTGCCAGCAGTTATACAGGGTTAGCTGGCTACACCTTC.

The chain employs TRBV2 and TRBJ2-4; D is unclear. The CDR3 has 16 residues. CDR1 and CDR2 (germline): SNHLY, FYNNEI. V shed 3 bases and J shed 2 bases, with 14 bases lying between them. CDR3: CASSDTVQTSKNIQYF. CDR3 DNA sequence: TGTGCCAGCAGTGATACCGTCCAGACTTCCAAAAACATTCAGTACTTC.

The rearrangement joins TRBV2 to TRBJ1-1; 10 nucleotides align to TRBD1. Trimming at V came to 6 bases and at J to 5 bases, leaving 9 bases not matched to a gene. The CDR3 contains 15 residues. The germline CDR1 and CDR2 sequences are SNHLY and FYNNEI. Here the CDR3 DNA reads TGTGCCAGCAGCGGGACAGGGGCCCGGGGAACTGAAGCTTTCTTT. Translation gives CASSGTGARGTEAFF. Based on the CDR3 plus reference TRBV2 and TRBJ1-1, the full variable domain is EPEVTQTPSHQVTQMGQEVILRCVPISNHLYFYWYRQILGQKVEFLVSFYNNEISEKSEIFDDQFSVERPDGSNFTLKIRSTKLEDSAMYFCASSGTGARGTEAFFGQGTRLTVV.